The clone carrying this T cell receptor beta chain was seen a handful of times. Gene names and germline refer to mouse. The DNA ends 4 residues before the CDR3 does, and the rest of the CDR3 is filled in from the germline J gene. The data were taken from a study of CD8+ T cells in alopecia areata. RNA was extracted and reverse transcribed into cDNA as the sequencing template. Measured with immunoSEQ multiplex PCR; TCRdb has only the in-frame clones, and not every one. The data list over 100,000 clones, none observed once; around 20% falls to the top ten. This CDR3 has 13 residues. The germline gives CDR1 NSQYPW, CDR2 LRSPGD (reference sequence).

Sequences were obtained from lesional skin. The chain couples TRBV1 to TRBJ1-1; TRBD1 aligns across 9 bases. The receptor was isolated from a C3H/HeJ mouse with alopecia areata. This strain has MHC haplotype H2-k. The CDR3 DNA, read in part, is TGCACCTGCGCGCACGGGACAGGGTCA. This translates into CTCAHGTGS. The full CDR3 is CTCAHGTGSEVFF. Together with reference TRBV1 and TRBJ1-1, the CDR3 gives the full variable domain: VTLLEQNPRWRLVPRGQAVNLRCILKNSQYPWMSWYQQDLQKQLQWLFTLRSPGDKEVKSLPGADYLATRVTDTELRLQVANMSQGRTLYCTCAHGTGSEVFFGKGTRLTVV.